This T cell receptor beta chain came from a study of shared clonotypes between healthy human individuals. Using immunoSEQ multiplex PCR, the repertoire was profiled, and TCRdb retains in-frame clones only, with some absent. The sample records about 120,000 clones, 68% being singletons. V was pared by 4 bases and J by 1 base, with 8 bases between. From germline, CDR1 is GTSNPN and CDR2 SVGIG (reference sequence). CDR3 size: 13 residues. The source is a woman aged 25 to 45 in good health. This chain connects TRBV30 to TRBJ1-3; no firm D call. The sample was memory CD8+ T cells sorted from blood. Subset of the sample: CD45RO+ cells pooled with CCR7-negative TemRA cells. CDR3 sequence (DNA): TGTGCCTGGAATAGAAGGTCTGGAAACACCATATATTTT. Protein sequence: CAWNRRSGNTIYF.